This TCR beta chain is drawn from a study of identical twins. Via MiXCR, TCRdb re-called the 5' RACE reads, giving one row per CDR3 protein. The sample yields about 150,000 distinct CDR3 sequences, 3.5% seen once. The germline CDR1 and CDR2 sequences are LGHNA and YNFKEQ. Trimming at V came to 0 bases and at J to 10 bases, leaving 5 bases not matched to a gene. The length of the CDR3 is 14 residues. Notes on the study in general: Those out-of-frame alpha sequences shared by twins showed an excess of low generation probability. Memory repertoires showed no such pattern, whereas abundant cord blood beta clonotypes carried fewer insertions.

The sample holds many counts of this clonotype. Its antigen is as yet unknown. Sequenced: memory T cells sorted from blood. The chain employs TRBV4-2 and TRBJ2-1; TRBD2 aligns across 8 bases. This clonotype was sampled from a man between 18 and 29 years old in good health. The DNA for the CDR3 is TGTGCCAGCAGCCAAGATGCGGGAGGCGAGGAGCAGTTCTTC. Amino acid sequence: CASSQDAGGEEQFF.